One sample yielded the 31 T cell receptor beta chains listed below, sequenced in a study of T cell repertoires in cytomegalovirus infection. A single record per CDR3 protein comes from TCRdb applying MiXCR to the reads. The repertoire has some 320,000 distinct CDR3 sequences, more than 9% of them found once; the top ten carry about 4.5%. Material: PBMCs. Receptors were obtained from a human donor in good health (CMV status not recorded). Some clones in this sample may be carry-over from other donors' samples.

This clonotype was seen at least ten times. The chain is built from TRBV24-1 and TRBJ2-1, with 10 bases aligning to TRBD2. Germline CDR1 reads KGHDR; CDR2 reads SFDVKD. After removal of 7 bases from V and 2 bases from J, the junction contained 4 bases not matched to a gene. CDR3 length: 15 residues. The CDR3 loop is CATSGSGGAYNEQFF. The DNA of the CDR3 is TGTGCCACCAGCGGAAGCGGGGGGGCCTACAATGAGCAGTTCTTC.

V and J are TRBV7-9 and TRBJ2-1; 11 bases are a match to TRBD1. The CDR3 sequence is 19 residues long. V shed 4 bases and J 4 bases; nucleotides not matched to a gene: 15. Germline V gene sequence: CDR1 SEHNR, CDR2 FQNEAQ (reference sequence). The chain's CDR3 is CASSSPSSIGTGGYNEQFF. The CDR3 DNA reads as TGTGCCAGCAGCTCACCATCCTCTATAGGGACAGGGGGTTACAATGAGCAGTTCTTC.

This clonotype showed up just a few times. The gene calls are TRBV5-4 and TRBJ2-2; D possibly matches TRBD1 or TRBD2 (5 bases each). With 4 bases removed from V and 4 bases from J, the gap between germline ends came to 23 bases. Germline V lookup: CDR1 SGHNT, CDR2 YYREEE (reference sequence). The length of the CDR3 is 18 residues. CDR3 sequence (DNA): TGTGCCAGCAGCATCCCCGGTAGGCAGGGCCGGGGCACCGGGGAGCTGTTTTTT. Translated, it gives CASSIPGRQGRGTGELFF.

The chain joins TRBV12-3 or TRBV12-4 to TRBJ2-7; D possibly corresponds to TRBD1 (6 bases). This CDR3 region has 15 residues. Trimming pared 4 bases from V and 6 bases from J, leaving 19 bases between. The CDR3 here is CASSSRLNRASEQYF. For the CDR3, the DNA is TGTGCCAGCAGTTCACGGCTTAACAGGGCGAGCGAGCAGTACTTC.

This clonotype was counted a few times. This chain links TRBV7-2 with TRBJ1-5; perhaps TRBD1 as D (5 bases). The length of the CDR3 is 16 residues. V lost 6 bases and J 2 bases, leaving 17 bases between the germline ends. CDR1 is SGHTA, CDR2 FQGNSA, per germline. The DNA of the CDR3 is TGTGCCAGCAGGTTTCAGGGTATCGATGGCAATCAGCCCCAGCATTTT. Translation: CASRFQGIDGNQPQHF.

This clonotype was observed a few times. The chain is built from TRBV6-8 and TRBJ2-7; tentatively, D is TRBD2 (5 bases). The germline V gene encodes CDR1 MNHGY and CDR2 SAAAGT. Trimming pared 2 bases from V and 3 bases from J, leaving 8 bases between. The CDR3 covers 13 residues. As DNA, the CDR3 is TGTGCCAGCAGTTACGCAGGACTCTACGAGCAGTACTTC. This sequence encodes CASSYAGLYEQYF.

The J gene is TRBJ2-1, the V gene TRBV12-3 or TRBV12-4, with D hard to call. This CDR3 is built from 15 residues. Trimming stripped 3 bases from V and 6 bases from J, with 15 bases between. This CDR3 is CASSFWQPEVNEQFF. The CDR3 DNA reads TGTGCCAGCAGTTTTTGGCAACCCGAGGTCAATGAGCAGTTCTTC.

This clonotype was counted at least ten times. This chain joins TRBV29-1 and TRBJ1-1; D is ambiguous. V lost 8 bases and J lost 0, with 10 bases in between. Germline CDR1 and CDR2: SQVTM and ANQGSEA. The CDR3 runs to 12 residues. The CDR3 spells CSFRPMNTEAFF. In DNA, the CDR3 is TGCAGCTTCCGGCCCATGAACACTGAAGCTTTCTTT.

V is TRBV7-2 and J is TRBJ1-1, with D maybe TRBD1 (6 bases). Trimming left V 2 bases short and J 1 base short, with 17 bases between. Per the germline V gene, CDR1 is SGHTA and CDR2 is FQGNSA. The CDR3 loop spans 17 amino acids. The CDR3 sequence is CASSLMGAAGSNTEAFF. In nucleotides, the CDR3 is TGTGCCAGCAGCTTAATGGGGGCGGCAGGGTCGAACACTGAAGCTTTCTTT.

This clonotype was counted many times. The J gene is TRBJ2-2, the V gene TRBV7-2; D is possibly TRBD2 (5 bases). V dropped 10 bases and J dropped 6 bases, with 12 bases sitting between them. Per the germline V gene, CDR1 is SGHTA and CDR2 is FQGNSA. This CDR3 region has 12 residues. CDR3 in amino acids: CATPLGAGELFF. The CDR3 coding sequence is TGTGCCACCCCCCTCGGGGCCGGGGAGCTGTTTTTT.

This clonotype was seen ten or more times. In nucleotides, the CDR3 is TGCGCCAGCAGCACGGGACTAACCCAAGAGACCCAGTACTTC. It translates to CASSTGLTQETQYF. The chain has TRBV5-1 and TRBJ2-5; 7 bases line up with TRBD2. The CDR3 loop spans 14 amino acids. Germline CDR1 SGHRS, CDR2 YFSETQ. The J segment lost 1 base and the V segment lost 4 bases, leaving 4 bases of the junction unmatched.

The chain employs TRBV12-3 or TRBV12-4 and TRBJ1-5; D not resolved. The V and J ends lost 2 bases and 10 bases respectively, with 9 bases between them. This CDR3 has 12 residues. DNA for the CDR3: TGTGCCAGCAGTTTACCCCCGGGACCCCAGCATTTT. Its protein product is CASSLPPGPQHF.

The chain employs TRBV11-2 and TRBJ2-1; 12 bases align to TRBD1. This CDR3 contains 17 residues. Germline CDR1 is SGHAT and CDR2 is FQNNGV. The J segment lost 6 bases and the V segment lost 3 bases, leaving 9 bases of the junction unmatched. CDR3 sequence (DNA): TGTGCCAGCAGCTTCCGGGACAGGGGGCGCTTCGTCAATGAGCAGTTCTTC. Protein: CASSFRDRGRFVNEQFF.

In this sample, this clonotype turned up many times. The rearrangement uses TRBV19 and TRBJ2-3; 7 positions match TRBD2. V gave up 7 bases and J gave up 8 bases; unmatched junction bases: 15. The length of the CDR3 is 15 residues. Germline CDR1 reads LNHDA; CDR2 reads SQIVND (reference sequence). CDR3 amino acids: CASTTSSGAVGTQYF. CDR3 DNA: TGTGCCAGTACCACCTCCAGCGGGGCGGTGGGTACGCAGTATTTT.

This chain joins TRBV12-3 or TRBV12-4 and TRBJ2-1; 8 nucleotides match TRBD1. The CDR3 runs 15 residues. Trimming cost V 6 bases and J 5 bases; bases outside gene matches: 9. This chain's CDR3 is CASRARQGINNEQFF. The CDR3 DNA reads TGTGCCAGCAGGGCCAGACAGGGGATTAACAATGAGCAGTTCTTC.

This sequence joins TRBV5-6 and TRBJ1-5, with D unresolved. V shed 0 bases and J shed 4 bases, with 14 bases lying between them. CDR1 SGHDT and CDR2 YYEEEE come from the germline V gene. This CDR3 is built from 16 residues. The CDR3 loop is CASSLGTGTRNQPQHF. The CDR3 bases are TGTGCCAGCAGCTTGGGGACGGGTACAAGAAATCAGCCCCAGCATTTT.

This clonotype was observed a few times. The chain uses TRBV20-1 and TRBJ1-6; D not certain. V shed 6 bases and J shed 0 bases, with 6 bases lying between them. Germline V gene lookup returns CDR1 DFQATT and CDR2 SNEGSKA (reference sequence). The CDR3 spans 13 residues. CDR3 DNA sequence: TGCAGTGCCAAGAGCTCCTATAATTCACCCCTCCACTTT. Encoded protein: CSAKSSYNSPLHF.

This chain connects TRBV6-2 or TRBV6-3 to TRBJ2-1; 10 nucleotides line up with TRBD1. CDR1 is MNHEY and CDR2 is SVGEGT in the germline V gene. The CDR3 is 13 amino acids. The V segment lost 10 bases and the J segment 4 bases; nucleotides outside the gene matches: 4. The CDR3, as DNA: TGTGCCACCGAGGACAGGGGGTACAATGAGCAGTTCTTC. Residues: CATEDRGYNEQFF.

This clonotype was detected only a few times. The chain couples TRBV6-5 to TRBJ1-3; no clear D gene. Germline V gives CDR1 MNHEY, CDR2 SVGAGI. V lost 0 bases and J 0 bases, leaving 9 bases between the germline ends. The CDR3 runs to 16 residues. CDR3 residues: CASSYSNGVSGNTIYF. CDR3 nucleotides: TGTGCCAGCAGTTACTCGAACGGTGTCTCTGGAAACACCATATATTTT.

This clonotype came up a few times. V and J are TRBV6-2 or TRBV6-3 and TRBJ1-2; 7 nucleotides agree with TRBD1. Germline CDR1 is MNHEY and CDR2 is SVGEGT. This CDR3 is built from 15 residues. V dropped 4 bases and J dropped 5; count of bases not matched to a gene: 10. CDR3 nucleotide sequence: TGTGCCAGCAGTTCCCCTCGGGGGACAGATTATGGCTACACCTTC. It encodes CASSSPRGTDYGYTF.

In this sample, this clonotype turned up many times. This chain connects TRBV2 to TRBJ1-1; a weak D match, TRBD1 (6 bases). The CDR3 runs to 15 residues. The germline V and J ends were trimmed by 4 bases and 0 bases, with 12 bases remaining between them. CDR1 is SNHLY, CDR2 FYNNEI, per germline. For the CDR3, the DNA is TGTGCCAGCAGTGGGGAGGGGGGAATGAACACTGAAGCTTTCTTT. Protein sequence: CASSGEGGMNTEAFF.

The sample holds many counts of this clonotype. The CDR3 here is CASSSGAPEAFF. The CDR3 nucleotides are TGTGCCAGCAGTTCCGGGGCACCTGAAGCTTTCTTT. V gene TRBV28 combines with J gene TRBJ1-1; a possible D gene is TRBD1 (5 bases). Trimming shortened V by 4 bases and J by 6 bases, and 9 bases separated the two germline ends. Looked up from germline, CDR1 is MDHEN and CDR2 is SYDVKM. The CDR3 runs to 12 residues.

This clonotype turned up a few times. V and J are TRBV6-1 and TRBJ1-1; D is possibly TRBD1 (5 bases). The V and J ends lost 5 bases and 7 bases respectively, with 17 bases between them. There are 14 residues in the CDR3. Germline V gives CDR1 MNHNS, CDR2 SASEGT. The CDR3 here is CASSYPGGAVEAFF. As DNA, the CDR3 is TGTGCCAGCAGTTACCCCGGAGGGGCGGTTGAAGCTTTCTTT.

This clonotype has a handful of counts. CDR3 nucleotides: TGTGCCAGCAGCCAAGTTGGCAGCCCCCCGTGGATGGCCCAGCATTTT. Protein product: CASSQVGSPPWMAQHF. The J gene is TRBJ1-5, the V gene TRBV4-2, with D unresolved. The germline V and J ends were trimmed by 1 base and 11 bases, with 21 bases remaining between them. From germline, CDR1 is LGHNA and CDR2 YNFKEQ. This CDR3 has 16 amino acids.

This clonotype was seen more than once but under ten times. For the CDR3, the DNA is TGTGCCAGCAGTTTACGCCGGATGGCTTTTCCTCAGCCCCAGCATTTT. Its protein is CASSLRRMAFPQPQHF. The chain joins TRBV12-3 or TRBV12-4 to TRBJ1-5; no definite D call. The CDR3 length is 16 residues. Trimming removed 2 bases from V and 6 bases from J, with 17 bases in between.

This sequence joins TRBV7-9 and TRBJ2-3; D is perhaps TRBD1 or TRBD2 (6 bases each). This CDR3 has 12 amino acids. Germline values: CDR1 SEHNR, CDR2 FQNEAQ (reference sequence). V was cut by 8 bases and J by 8 bases, with 14 bases left in between. CDR3 in DNA: TGTGCCAGCCGGGGGCCGGAAGGTACGCAGTATTTT. This encodes CASRGPEGTQYF.

This clonotype was counted at least ten times. This chain joins TRBV7-2 and TRBJ1-5; D remains ambiguous. Per germline, CDR1 SGHTA and CDR2 FQGNSA. Trimming took 5 bases from V and 7 from J, leaving 15 bases between them. CDR3 length equals 14 residues. In DNA form, the CDR3 reads TGTGCCAGCAGCCAGTCCACGGCGGGGCAGCCCCAGCATTTT. Residues: CASSQSTAGQPQHF.

This clonotype was picked up many times. The rearrangement links TRBV7-2 to TRBJ2-6, with TRBD1 identical over 8 bases. Trimming took 7 bases from V and 2 from J; bases not matched to a gene: 10. The CDR3 is made up of 17 amino acids. CDR1 SGHTA and CDR2 FQGNSA come from the germline V gene. The CDR3 bases are TGTGCCAGCAATGAATGGACAGGGCCCGCTGGGGCCAACGTCCTGACTTTC. This translates into CASNEWTGPAGANVLTF.

This clonotype has ten or more counts. The chain joins TRBV7-2 to TRBJ2-5; possible D gene TRBD1, 5 bases. CDR1 SGHTA and CDR2 FQGNSA come from the germline V gene. V lost 1 base to trimming and J lost 5 bases, with 8 bases between them. CDR3 length: 13 residues. The CDR3 loop reads CASSLGQGETQYF. The CDR3 region has the DNA TGTGCCAGCAGCTTAGGGCAGGGTGAGACCCAGTACTTC.

This clonotype was detected many times. This rearrangement joins TRBV7-8 to TRBJ1-2; D is perhaps TRBD1 (5 bases). The germline V gene encodes CDR1 SGHVS and CDR2 FQNEAQ. CDR3 length: 16 amino acids. The V end was cut by 5 bases, the J end by 4 bases, with 20 bases between. The CDR3 reads CASSRNRGPRGYGYTF. Here the CDR3 DNA reads TGTGCCAGCAGCCGAAATAGGGGTCCCCGCGGCTATGGCTACACCTTC.

The chain joins TRBV7-8 to TRBJ2-3; no firm D call. Germline CDR1 SGHVS, CDR2 FQNEAQ. V lost 5 bases and J lost 6, with 18 bases in between. The CDR3 loop spans 15 amino acids. CDR3: CASSPYVEFIDTQYF. The CDR3 bases are TGTGCCAGCAGCCCCTATGTTGAGTTCATTGATACGCAGTATTTT.